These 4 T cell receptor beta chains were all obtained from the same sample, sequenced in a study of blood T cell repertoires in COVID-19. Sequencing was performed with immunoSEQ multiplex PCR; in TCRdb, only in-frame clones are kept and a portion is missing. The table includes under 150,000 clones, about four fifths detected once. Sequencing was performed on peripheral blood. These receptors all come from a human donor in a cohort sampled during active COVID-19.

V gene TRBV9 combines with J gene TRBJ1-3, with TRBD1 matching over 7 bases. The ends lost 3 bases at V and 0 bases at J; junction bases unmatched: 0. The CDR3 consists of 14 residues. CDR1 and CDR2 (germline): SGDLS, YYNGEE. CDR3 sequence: CASSGQGSGNTIYF. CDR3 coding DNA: TGTGCCAGCAGCGGACAGGGCTCTGGAAACACCATATATTTT.

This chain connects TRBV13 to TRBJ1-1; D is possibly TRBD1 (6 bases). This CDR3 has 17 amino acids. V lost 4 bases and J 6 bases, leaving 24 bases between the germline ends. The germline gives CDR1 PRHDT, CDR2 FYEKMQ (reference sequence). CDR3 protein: CASSWQGSGPQFSEAFF. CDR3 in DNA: TGTGCCAGCAGCTGGCAGGGGTCGGGCCCCCAGTTTTCTGAAGCTTTCTTT.

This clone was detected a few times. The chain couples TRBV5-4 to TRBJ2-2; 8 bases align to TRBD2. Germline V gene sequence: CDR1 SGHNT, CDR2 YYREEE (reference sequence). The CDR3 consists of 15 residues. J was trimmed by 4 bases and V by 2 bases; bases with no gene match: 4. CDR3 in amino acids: CASSFGGTSTGELFF. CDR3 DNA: TGTGCCAGCAGCTTTGGAGGGACTAGCACCGGGGAGCTGTTTTTT.

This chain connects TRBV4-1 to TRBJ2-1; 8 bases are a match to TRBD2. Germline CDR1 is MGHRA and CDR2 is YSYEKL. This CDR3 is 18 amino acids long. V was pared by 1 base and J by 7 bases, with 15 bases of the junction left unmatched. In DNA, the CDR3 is TGCGCCAGCAGCCAAGGGGTCGAGACGGGGGGGGCCCGGAATGAGCAGTTCTTC. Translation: CASSQGVETGGARNEQFF.